This TCR beta chain was profiled in a study of chemoradiotherapy in HPV16-positive cancers. Findings and caveats of the study: Candidate HPV-specific clones and E7-related TCR motifs grew in tumor during treatment. HPV-specific T cells were functionally defined from only a couple of HPV16-positive patients.

Produced via immunoSEQ multiplex PCR; TCRdb's table is partial and in-frame only. The sample has over 10,000 clones; approximately 87% are singletons. This CDR3 has 13 amino acids. From germline, CDR1 is MNHNY and CDR2 SVGAGI (reference sequence). Trimming left V 2 bases short and J 7 bases short, with 8 bases between. This clone has only a few counts. Its antigen is undetermined. Sequenced here: blood, sampled from a patient who underwent chemoradiotherapy. The V gene is TRBV6-6, the J gene TRBJ1-4, with D tentatively TRBD1 (5 bases). This TCR derives from a human donor with HPV-associated anogenital cancer. This CDR3 is CASSYTGGEKLFF. CDR3 coding DNA: TGTGCCAGCAGTTACACCGGGGGTGAAAAACTGTTTTTT.